This TCR beta chain came from a study of early T cells in non-severe SARS-CoV-2 infection. Study background: Chains were not paired, and sequencing was done on bulk RNA from unsorted whole blood. General study points: In VDJdb matching, anti-spike CD8 responses were favored while private and CD4 specificities went missing.

The trim removed 6 bases at V and 1 base at J, leaving 12 bases unmatched. Germline-derived CDR1 and CDR2 are MNHNS and SASEGT. CDR3 size: 18 residues. This clonotype appeared many times. Antigen specificity is unknown. TCRdb re-called the 5' RACE reads with MiXCR, one entry per CDR3 protein. The data contain roughly 56,000 distinct CDR3 sequences, around 9.9% of them singletons. Material: whole blood. This rearrangement joins TRBV6-1 to TRBJ2-1, with TRBD2 matching over 10 bases. The TCR comes from an adult who was a healthcare worker with PCR-confirmed SARS-CoV-2 infection or an uninfected control (not recorded which). The CDR3 spells CASREPSGGAVSYNEQFF. Here the CDR3 DNA reads TGTGCCAGCAGAGAACCCAGCGGGGGGGCCGTATCCTACAATGAGCAGTTCTTC.